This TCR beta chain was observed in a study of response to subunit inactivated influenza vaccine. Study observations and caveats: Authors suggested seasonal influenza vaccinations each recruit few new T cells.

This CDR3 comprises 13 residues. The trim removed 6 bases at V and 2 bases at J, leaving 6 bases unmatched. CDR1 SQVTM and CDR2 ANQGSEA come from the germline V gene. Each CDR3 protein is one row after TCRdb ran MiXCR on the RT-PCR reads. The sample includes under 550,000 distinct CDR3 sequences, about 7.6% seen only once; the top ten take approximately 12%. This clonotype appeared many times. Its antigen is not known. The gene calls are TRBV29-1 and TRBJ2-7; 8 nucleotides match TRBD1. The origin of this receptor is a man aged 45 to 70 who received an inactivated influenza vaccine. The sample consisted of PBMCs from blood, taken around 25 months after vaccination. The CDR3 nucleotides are TGCAGCGTCCTAGGGACAGGACCCTACGAGCAGTACTTC. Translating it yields CSVLGTGPYEQYF.